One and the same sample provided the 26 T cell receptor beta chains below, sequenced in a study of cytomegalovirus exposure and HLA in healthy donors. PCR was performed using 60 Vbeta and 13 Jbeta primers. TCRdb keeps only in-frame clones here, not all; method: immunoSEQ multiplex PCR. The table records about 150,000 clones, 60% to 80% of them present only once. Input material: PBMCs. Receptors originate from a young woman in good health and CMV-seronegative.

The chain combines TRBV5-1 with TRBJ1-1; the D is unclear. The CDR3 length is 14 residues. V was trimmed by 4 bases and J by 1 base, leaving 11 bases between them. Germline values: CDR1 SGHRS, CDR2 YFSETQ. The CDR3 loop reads CASSKTITNTEAFF. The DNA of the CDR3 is TGCGCCAGCAGCAAAACTATAACGAACACTGAAGCTTTCTTT. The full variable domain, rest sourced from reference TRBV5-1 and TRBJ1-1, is KAGVTQTPRYLIKTRGQQVTLSCSPISGHRSVSWYQQTPGQGLQFLFEYFSETQRNKGNFPGRFSGRQFSNSRSEMNVSTLELGDSALYLCASSKTITNTEAFFGQGTRLTVV.

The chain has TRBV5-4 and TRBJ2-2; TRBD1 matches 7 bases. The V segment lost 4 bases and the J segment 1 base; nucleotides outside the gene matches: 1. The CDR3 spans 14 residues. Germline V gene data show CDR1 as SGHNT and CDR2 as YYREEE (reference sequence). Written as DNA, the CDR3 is TGTGCCAGCAGCCGGACAGGGAACACCGGGGAGCTGTTTTTT. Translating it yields CASSRTGNTGELFF.

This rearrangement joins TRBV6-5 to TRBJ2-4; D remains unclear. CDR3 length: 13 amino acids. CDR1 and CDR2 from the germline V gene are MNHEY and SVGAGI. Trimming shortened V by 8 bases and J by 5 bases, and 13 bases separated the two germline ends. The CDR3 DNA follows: TGTGCCAGCGAAACAATTGGCCAAAACATTCAGTACTTC. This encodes CASETIGQNIQYF.

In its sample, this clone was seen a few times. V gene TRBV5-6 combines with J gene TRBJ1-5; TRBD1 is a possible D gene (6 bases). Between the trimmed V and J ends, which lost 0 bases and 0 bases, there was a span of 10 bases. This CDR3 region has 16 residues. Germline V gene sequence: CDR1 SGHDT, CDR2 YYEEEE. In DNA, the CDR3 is TGTGCCAGCAGCTTGGGGACAGAACATAGCAATCAGCCCCAGCATTTT. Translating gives CASSLGTEHSNQPQHF.

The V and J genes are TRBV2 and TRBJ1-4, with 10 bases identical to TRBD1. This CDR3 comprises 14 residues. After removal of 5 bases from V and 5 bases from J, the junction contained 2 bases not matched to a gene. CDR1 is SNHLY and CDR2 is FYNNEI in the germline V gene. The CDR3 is CASSRQGANEKLFF. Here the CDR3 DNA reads TGTGCCAGCAGTCGACAGGGGGCCAATGAAAAACTGTTTTTT. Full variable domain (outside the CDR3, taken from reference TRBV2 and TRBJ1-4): EPEVTQTPSHQVTQMGQEVILRCVPISNHLYFYWYRQILGQKVEFLVSFYNNEISEKSEIFDDQFSVERPDGSNFTLKIRSTKLEDSAMYFCASSRQGANEKLFFGSGTQLSVL.

CDR3 sequence (DNA): TGTGCCAGCAGACAAGACAGGGCGAACACCGGGGAGCTGTTTTTT. The encoded protein is CASRQDRANTGELFF. V is TRBV6-1 and J is TRBJ2-2; 7 bases agree with TRBD1. This CDR3 comprises 15 residues. Germline V gives CDR1 MNHNS, CDR2 SASEGT. Losses at the gene ends were 6 bases for V and 0 bases for J; bases not matched to a gene: 4.

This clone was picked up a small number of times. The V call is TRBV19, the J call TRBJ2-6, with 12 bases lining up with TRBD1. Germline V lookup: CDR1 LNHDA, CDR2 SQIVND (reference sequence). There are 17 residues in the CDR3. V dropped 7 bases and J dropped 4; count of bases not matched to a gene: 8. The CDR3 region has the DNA TGTGCCAGTAAACCGGGACAGGGGGCGCCGGGGGCCAACGTCCTGACTTTC. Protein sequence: CASKPGQGAPGANVLTF.

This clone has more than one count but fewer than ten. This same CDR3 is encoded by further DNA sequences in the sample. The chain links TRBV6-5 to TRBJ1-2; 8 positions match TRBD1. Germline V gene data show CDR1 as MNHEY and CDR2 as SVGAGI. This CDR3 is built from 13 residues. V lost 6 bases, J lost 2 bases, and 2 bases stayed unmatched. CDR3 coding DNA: TGTGCCAGCAGCAGACAGGGGAACTATGGCTACACCTTC. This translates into CASSRQGNYGYTF.

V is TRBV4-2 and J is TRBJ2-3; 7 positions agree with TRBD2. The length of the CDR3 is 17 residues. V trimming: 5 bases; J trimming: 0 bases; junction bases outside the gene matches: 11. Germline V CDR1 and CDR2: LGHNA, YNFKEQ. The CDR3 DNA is TGTGCCAGCAGCTCATCAACTAGCGCATCTAGCACAGATACGCAGTATTTT. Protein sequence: CASSSSTSASSTDTQYF.

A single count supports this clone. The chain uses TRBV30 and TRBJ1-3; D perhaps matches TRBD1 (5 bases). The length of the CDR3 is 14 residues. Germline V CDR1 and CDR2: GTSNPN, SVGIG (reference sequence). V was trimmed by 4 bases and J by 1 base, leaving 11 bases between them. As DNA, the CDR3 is TGTGCCTGGAAGCAGGGTGCTTCTGGAAACACCATATATTTT. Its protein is CAWKQGASGNTIYF.

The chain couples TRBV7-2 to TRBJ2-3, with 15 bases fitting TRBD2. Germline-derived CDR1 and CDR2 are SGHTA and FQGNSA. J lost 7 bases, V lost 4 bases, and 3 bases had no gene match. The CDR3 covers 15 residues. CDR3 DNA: TGTGCCAGCAGCTCCGGGACTAGCGGGGGGTATACGCAGTATTTT. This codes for CASSSGTSGGYTQYF.

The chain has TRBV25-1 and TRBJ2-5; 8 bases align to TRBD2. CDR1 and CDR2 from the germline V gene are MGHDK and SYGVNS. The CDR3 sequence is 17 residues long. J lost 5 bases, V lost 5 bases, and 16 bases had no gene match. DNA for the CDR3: TGTGCCAGCAGTCCATTCGCAGCGGGGGCCGGGGGGGAGACCCAGTACTTC. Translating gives CASSPFAAGAGGETQYF.

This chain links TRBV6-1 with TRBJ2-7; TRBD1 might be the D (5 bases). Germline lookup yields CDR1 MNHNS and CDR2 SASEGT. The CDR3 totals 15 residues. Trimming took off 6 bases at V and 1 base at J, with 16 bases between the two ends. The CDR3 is CASRKLQVTSYEQYF. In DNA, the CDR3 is TGTGCCAGCAGAAAACTACAGGTAACGTCCTACGAGCAGTACTTC.

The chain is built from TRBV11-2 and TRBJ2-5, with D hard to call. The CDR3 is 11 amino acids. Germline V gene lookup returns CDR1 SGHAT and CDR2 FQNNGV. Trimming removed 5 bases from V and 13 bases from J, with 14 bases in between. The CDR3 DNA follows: TGTGCCAGCAGCAGAGGCGCTAGATGGTACTTC. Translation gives CASSRGARWYF.

This chain's CDR3 is CASYREKAFF. The CDR3 DNA is TGTGCCAGCTACCGGGAAAAAGCTTTCTTT. The genes are TRBV6-6 and TRBJ1-1; D ambiguous. CDR1 and CDR2 (germline): MNHNY, SVGAGI (reference sequence). Trimming removed 8 bases from V and 9 bases from J, with 10 bases in between. CDR3 length equals 10 residues.

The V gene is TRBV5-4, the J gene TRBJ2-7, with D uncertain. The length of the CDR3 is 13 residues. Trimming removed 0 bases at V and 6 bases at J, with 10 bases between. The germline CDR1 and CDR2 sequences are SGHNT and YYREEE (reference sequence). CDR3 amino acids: CASSLAPLFEQYF. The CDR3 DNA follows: TGTGCCAGCAGCTTGGCCCCCCTCTTCGAGCAGTACTTC.

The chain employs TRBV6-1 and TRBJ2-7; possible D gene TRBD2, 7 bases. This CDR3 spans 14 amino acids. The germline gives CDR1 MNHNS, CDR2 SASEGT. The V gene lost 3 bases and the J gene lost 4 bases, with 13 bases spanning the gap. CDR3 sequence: CASSERGGTYEQYF. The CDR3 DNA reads TGTGCCAGCAGTGAGAGGGGGGGTACGTACGAGCAGTACTTC.

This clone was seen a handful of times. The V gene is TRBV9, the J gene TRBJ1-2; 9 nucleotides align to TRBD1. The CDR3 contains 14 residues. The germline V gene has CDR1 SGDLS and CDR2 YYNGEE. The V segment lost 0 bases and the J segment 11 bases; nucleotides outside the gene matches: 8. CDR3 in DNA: TGTGCCAGCAGCGTAGTCCCGGACAGGGGCCCATACACCTTC. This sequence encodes CASSVVPDRGPYTF.

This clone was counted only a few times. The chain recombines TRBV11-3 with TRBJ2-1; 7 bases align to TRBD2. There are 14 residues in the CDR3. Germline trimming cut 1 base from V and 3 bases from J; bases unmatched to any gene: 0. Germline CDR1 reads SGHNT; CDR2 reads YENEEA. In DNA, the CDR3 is TGTGCCAGCAGCTTAGCGGGGGGCTACAATGAGCAGTTCTTC. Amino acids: CASSLAGGYNEQFF.

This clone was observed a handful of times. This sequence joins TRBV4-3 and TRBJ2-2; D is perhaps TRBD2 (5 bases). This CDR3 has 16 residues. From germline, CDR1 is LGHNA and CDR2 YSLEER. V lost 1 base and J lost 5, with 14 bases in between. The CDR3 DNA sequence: TGCGCCAGCAGCCAAGTTCCGGGGATGAGGACCGGGGAGCTGTTTTTT. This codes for CASSQVPGMRTGELFF.

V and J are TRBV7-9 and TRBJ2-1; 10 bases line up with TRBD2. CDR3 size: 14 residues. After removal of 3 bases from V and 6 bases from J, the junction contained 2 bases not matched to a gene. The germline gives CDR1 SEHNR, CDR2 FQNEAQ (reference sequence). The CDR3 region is CASSLASGGNEQFF. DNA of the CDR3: TGTGCCAGCAGCTTGGCTAGCGGGGGCAATGAGCAGTTCTTC.

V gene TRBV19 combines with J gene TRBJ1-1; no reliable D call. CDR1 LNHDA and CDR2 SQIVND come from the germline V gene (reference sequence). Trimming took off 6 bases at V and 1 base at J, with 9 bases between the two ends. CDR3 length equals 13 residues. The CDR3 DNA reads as TGTGCCAGTAGGATAACAAGGAACACTGAAGCTTTCTTT. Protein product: CASRITRNTEAFF.

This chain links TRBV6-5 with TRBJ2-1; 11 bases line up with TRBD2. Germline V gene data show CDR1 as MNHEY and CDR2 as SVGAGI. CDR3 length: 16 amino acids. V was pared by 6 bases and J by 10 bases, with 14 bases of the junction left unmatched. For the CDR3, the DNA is TGTGCCAGCAGCTACCCGGCTAGCGGGGGGCCGGGGGAGCAGTTCTTC. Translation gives CASSYPASGGPGEQFF.

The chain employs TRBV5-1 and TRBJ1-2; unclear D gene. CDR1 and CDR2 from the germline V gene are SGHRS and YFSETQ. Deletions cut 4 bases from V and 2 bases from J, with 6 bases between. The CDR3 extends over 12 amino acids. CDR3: CASSEGNYGYTF. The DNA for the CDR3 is TGCGCCAGCAGCGAGGGCAACTATGGCTACACCTTC.

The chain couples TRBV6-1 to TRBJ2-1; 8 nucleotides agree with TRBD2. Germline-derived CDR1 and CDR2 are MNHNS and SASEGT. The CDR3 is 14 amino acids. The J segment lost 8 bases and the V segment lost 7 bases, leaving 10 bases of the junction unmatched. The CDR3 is CASKGQRGLYEQFF. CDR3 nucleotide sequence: TGTGCCAGCAAGGGCCAGCGGGGGTTGTATGAGCAGTTCTTC.

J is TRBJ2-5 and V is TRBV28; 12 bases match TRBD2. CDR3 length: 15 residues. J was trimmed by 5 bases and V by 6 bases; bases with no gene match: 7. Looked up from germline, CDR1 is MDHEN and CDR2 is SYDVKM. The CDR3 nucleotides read TGTGCCAGCAGCGTGCTAGCGGGGGGGAGGGAGACCCAGTACTTC. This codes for CASSVLAGGRETQYF.